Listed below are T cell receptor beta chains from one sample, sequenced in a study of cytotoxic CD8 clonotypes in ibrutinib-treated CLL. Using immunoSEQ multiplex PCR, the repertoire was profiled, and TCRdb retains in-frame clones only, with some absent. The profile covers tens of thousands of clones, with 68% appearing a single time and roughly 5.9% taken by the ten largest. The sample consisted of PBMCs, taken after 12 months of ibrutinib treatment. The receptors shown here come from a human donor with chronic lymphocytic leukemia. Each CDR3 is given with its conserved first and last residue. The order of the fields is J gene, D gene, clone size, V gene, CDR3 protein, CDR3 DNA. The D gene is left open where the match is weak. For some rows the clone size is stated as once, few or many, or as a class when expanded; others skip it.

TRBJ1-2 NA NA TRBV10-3 CAISESPAGGYTF TGTGCCATCAGTGAGTCCCCCGCAGGGGGCTACACCTTC
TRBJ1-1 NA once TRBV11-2 CASSRSRGTEAFF TGTGCCAGCAGCCGGTCCCGGGGTACTGAAGCTTTCTTT
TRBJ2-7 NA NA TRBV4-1 CASSQDRARGYYEQYF TGCGCCAGCAGCCAAGATCGGGCTAGGGGGTACTACGAGCAGTACTTC
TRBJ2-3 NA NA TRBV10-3 CAIRVRLRRPSTDTQYF TGTGCCATCAGGGTACGGCTAAGGCGACCTAGCACAGATACGCAGTATTTT
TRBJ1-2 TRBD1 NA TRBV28 CASSLFSRQGAGGYTF TGTGCCAGCAGTTTGTTTTCTCGACAGGGGGCGGGTGGCTACACCTTC
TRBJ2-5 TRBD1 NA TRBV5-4 CASSSPQGSETQYF TGTGCCAGCAGCTCACCACAGGGGTCCGAGACCCAGTACTTC
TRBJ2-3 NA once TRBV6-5 CATKEGYTDTQYF TGTGCCACCAAGGAGGGATACACAGATACGCAGTATTTT
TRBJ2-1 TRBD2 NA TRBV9 CASSVVSRGGYNEQFF TGTGCCAGCAGCGTAGTGAGTCGGGGGGGCTACAATGAGCAGTTCTTC
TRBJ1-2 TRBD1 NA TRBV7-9 CASSLDRNTHGYTF TGTGCCAGCAGCTTGGACAGGAACACTCATGGCTACACCTTC
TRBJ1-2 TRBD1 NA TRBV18 CASSPSRDRVGYGYTF TGTGCCAGCTCACCCTCCCGGGACAGGGTGGGCTATGGCTACACCTTC
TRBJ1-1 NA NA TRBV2 CASIGRVEYTEAFF TGTGCCAGCATCGGTAGGGTGGAGTACACTGAAGCTTTCTTT
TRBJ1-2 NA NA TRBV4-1 CASSQEGVYGYTF TGCGCCAGCAGCCAAGAGGGGGTGTATGGCTACACCTTC
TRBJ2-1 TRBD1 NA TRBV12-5 CASLRQGVGEQFF TGTGCTAGTTTGAGACAGGGGGTCGGTGAGCAGTTCTTC
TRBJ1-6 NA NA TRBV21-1 CASSKGQPHKSSYNSPLHF TGTGCCAGCAGCAAGGGACAGCCCCACAAGAGCTCCTATAATTCACCCCTCCACTTT
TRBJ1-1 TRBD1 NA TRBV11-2 CASSLTGDTEAFF TGTGCCAGCAGCCTTACAGGGGACACTGAAGCTTTCTTT
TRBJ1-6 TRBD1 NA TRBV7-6 CASSPGQGISYNSPLHF TGTGCCAGCAGCCCGGGACAGGGGATCTCCTATAATTCACCCCTCCACTTT
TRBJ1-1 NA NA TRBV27 CASSFTEGEAFF TGTGCCAGCAGTTTTACAGAGGGGGAAGCTTTCTTT
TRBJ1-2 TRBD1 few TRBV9 CASSVEQGPGSGYTF TGTGCCAGCAGCGTAGAACAGGGGCCAGGCTCCGGCTACACCTTC
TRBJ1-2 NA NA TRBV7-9 CASSPGQLNGYTF TGTGCCAGCAGCCCAGGACAGTTGAATGGCTACACCTTC
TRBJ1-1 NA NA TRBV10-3 CAISVQGPMNTEAFF TGTGCCATCAGTGTCCAGGGCCCGATGAACACTGAAGCTTTCTTT
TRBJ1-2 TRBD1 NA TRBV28 CASSSTGESDYGYTF TGTGCCAGCAGTTCCACAGGGGAGTCGGACTATGGCTACACCTTC
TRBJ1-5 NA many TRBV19 CASSISTGSLYQPQHF TGTGCCAGTAGTATCTCTACAGGGTCATTATATCAGCCCCAGCATTTT
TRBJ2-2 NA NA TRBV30 CAWKRTPGGELFF TGTGCCTGGAAAAGGACTCCGGGCGGGGAGCTGTTTTTT
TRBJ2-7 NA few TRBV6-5 CASTTGQGSYEQYF TGTGCCAGCACCACGGGGCAGGGCTCCTACGAGCAGTACTTC
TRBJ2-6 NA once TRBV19 CASSIILPGAGSGANVLTF TGTGCCAGTAGTATTATTCTCCCGGGGGCTGGCTCTGGGGCCAACGTCCTGACTTTC
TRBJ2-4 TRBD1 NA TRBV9 CASSATGGLAKNIQYF TGTGCCAGCAGCGCCACAGGGGGTCTCGCCAAAAACATTCAGTACTTC
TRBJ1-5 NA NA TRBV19 CASNTGQFNQPQHF TGTGCCAGTAATACAGGACAGTTCAATCAGCCCCAGCATTTT
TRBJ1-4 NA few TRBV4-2 CASSWKVGEKLFF TGTGCCAGCAGCTGGAAAGTTGGGGAAAAACTGTTTTTT
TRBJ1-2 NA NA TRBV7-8 CASSLGTVNYGYTF TGTGCCAGCAGCTTAGGGACAGTTAACTATGGCTACACCTTC
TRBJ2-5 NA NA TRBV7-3 CASSQGGGEETQYF TGTGCCAGCAGCCAAGGGGGTGGGGAAGAGACCCAGTACTTC
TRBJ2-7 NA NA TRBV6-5 CASSRIRGAYEQYF TGTGCCAGCAGCCGAATCAGGGGGGCCTACGAGCAGTACTTC
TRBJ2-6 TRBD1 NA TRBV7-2 CASSLAGTGISSGANVLTF TGTGCCAGCAGCTTAGCCGGGACAGGGATTTCCTCTGGGGCCAACGTCCTGACTTTC
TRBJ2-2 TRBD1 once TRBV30 CAWSKGAAGELFF TGTGCCTGGAGTAAGGGGGCGGCCGGGGAGCTGTTTTTT
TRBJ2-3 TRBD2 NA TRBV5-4 CASSLAGLAGASGTQYF TGTGCCAGCAGCTTGGCCGGGCTAGCGGGGGCGTCAGGTACGCAGTATTTT
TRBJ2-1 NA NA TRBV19 CASSIGPNKGNEQFF TGTGCCAGTAGTATCGGCCCGAACAAGGGCAATGAGCAGTTCTTC
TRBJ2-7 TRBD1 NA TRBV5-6 CASSRTGPVEQYF TGTGCCAGCAGCCGGACAGGTCCCGTCGAGCAGTACTTC
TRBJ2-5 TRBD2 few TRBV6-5 CASSYGLAGGPETQYF TGTGCCAGCAGCTACGGCCTAGCGGGGGGGCCGGAGACCCAGTACTTC
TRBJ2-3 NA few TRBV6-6 CASSYDGGKDTQYF TGTGCCAGCAGTTACGACGGGGGCAAAGATACGCAGTATTTT
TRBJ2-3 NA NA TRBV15 CATSRDRGPDTQYF TGTGCCACCAGCAGAGATAGGGGCCCAGATACGCAGTATTTT
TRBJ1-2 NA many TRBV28 CASSSHGGYTF TGTGCCAGCAGCTCCCACGGGGGCTACACCTTC
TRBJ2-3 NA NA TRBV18 CASSPVPGPDTQYF TGTGCCAGCTCACCAGTCCCAGGGCCAGATACGCAGTATTTT
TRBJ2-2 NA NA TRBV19 CASRPEGNTGELFF TGTGCCAGTAGACCCGAGGGAAACACCGGGGAGCTGTTTTTT
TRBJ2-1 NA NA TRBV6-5 CASSYTGGGIEQFF TGTGCCAGCAGTTACACAGGCGGCGGTATTGAGCAGTTCTTC
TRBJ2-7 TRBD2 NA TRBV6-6 CASRLAGGRYEQYF TGTGCCAGCAGACTAGCGGGGGGGCGATACGAGCAGTACTTC
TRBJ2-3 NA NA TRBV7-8 CASSSDVGSRTDTQYF TGTGCCAGCAGCTCCGACGTTGGGTCCCGCACAGATACGCAGTATTTT
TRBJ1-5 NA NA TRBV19 CASSIRKQYSNQPQHF TGTGCCAGTAGTATTCGCAAACAGTATAGCAATCAGCCCCAGCATTTT
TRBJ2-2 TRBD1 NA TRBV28 CASSRQGTGELFF TGTGCCAGCAGTCGACAGGGGACCGGGGAGCTGTTTTTT
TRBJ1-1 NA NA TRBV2 CASTPRWTDTEAFF TGTGCCAGCACCCCCCGGTGGACGGACACTGAAGCTTTCTTT
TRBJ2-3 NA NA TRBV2 CASGSESTDTQYF TGTGCCAGCGGTAGCGAGAGCACAGATACGCAGTATTTT
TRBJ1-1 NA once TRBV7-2 CASSLTRGQNTEAFF TGTGCCAGCAGCTTAACCCGGGGCCAGAACACTGAAGCTTTCTTT
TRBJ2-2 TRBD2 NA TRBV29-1 CSVRKRGTNTGELFF TGCAGCGTGCGTAAGCGGGGGACGAACACCGGGGAGCTGTTTTTT